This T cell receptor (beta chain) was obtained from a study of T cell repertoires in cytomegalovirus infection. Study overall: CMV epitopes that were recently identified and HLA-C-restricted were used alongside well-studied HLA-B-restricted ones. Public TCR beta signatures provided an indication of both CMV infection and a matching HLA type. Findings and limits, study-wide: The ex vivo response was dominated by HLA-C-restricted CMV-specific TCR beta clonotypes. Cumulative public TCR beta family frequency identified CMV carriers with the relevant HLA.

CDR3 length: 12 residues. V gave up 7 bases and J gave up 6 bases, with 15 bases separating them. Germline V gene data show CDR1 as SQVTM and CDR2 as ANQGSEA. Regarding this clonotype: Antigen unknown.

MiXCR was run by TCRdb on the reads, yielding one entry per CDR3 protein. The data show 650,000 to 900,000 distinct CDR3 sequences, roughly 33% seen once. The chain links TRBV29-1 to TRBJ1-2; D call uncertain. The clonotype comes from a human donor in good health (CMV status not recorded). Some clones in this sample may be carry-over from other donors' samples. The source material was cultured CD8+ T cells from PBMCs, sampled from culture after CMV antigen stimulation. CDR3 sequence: CSDALGQDGYTF. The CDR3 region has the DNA TGCAGCGACGCATTAGGGCAAGATGGCTACACCTTC.